The clone carrying this T cell receptor (beta chain) was picked up many times. This sample is drawn from a study of tumor-infiltrating lymphocytes in primary liver carcinoma. Germline V lookup: CDR1 MNHNS, CDR2 SASEGT. With 3 bases removed from V and 4 bases from J, the gap between germline ends came to 15 bases. This CDR3 has 15 residues. Reverse transcription of about 0.5 ug total RNA with a constant-region primer produced TCR beta cDNA. Slightly modified ARM-PCR, run as three nested multiplex PCR rounds, produced the TCR beta libraries. Use of TRBV1-TRBV30 forward primers with a C-beta reverse primer characterized the first two PCR rounds, which lasted about 9 cycles each. One entry per CDR3 protein, called by TCRdb with MiXCR from the multiplex PCR reads. The sample lists approximately 300,000 distinct CDR3 sequences; 65% were seen once. For blood RNA, unsorted whole blood served as the source, and germline DNA was extracted too.

The sequencing sample was made of peripheral blood. The clonotype comes from a man in his forties with primary liver carcinoma and hepatitis B virus infection. This sequence joins TRBV6-1 and TRBJ2-5; possible D gene TRBD1, 5 bases. CDR3 amino acids: CASSDLGAMGETQYF. CDR3 in DNA: TGTGCCAGCAGTGATTTAGGGGCGATGGGAGAGACCCAGTACTTC.